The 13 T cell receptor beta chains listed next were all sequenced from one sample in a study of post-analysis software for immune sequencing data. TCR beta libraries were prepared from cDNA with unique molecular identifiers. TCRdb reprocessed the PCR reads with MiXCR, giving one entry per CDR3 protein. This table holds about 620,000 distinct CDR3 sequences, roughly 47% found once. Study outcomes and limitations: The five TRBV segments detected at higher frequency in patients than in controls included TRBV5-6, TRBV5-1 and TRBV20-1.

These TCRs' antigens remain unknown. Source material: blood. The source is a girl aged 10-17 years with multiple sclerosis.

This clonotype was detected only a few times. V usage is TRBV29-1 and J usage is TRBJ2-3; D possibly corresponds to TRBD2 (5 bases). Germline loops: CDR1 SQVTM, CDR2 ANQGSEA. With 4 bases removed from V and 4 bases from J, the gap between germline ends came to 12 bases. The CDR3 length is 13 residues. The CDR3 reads CSVGGGSADTQYF. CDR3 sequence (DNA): TGCAGCGTTGGGGGTGGGAGCGCAGATACGCAGTATTTT.

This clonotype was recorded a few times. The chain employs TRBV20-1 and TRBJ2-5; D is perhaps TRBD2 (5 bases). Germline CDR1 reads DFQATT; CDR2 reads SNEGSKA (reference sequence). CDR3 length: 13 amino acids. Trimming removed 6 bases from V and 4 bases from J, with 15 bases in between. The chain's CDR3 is CSAPWELGETQYF. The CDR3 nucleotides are TGCAGTGCCCCCTGGGAGCTGGGAGAGACCCAGTACTTC.

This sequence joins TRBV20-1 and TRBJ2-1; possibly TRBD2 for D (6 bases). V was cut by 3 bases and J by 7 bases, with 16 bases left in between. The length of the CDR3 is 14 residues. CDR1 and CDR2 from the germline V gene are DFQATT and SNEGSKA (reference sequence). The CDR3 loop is CSARTVRLGNEQFF. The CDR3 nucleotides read TGCAGTGCTAGGACGGTCAGACTAGGAAATGAGCAGTTCTTC.

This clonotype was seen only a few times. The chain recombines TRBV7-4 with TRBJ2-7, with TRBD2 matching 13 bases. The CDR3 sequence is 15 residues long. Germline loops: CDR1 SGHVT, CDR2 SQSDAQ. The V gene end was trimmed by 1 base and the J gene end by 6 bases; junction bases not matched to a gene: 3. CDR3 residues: CASSLGRLAGGEQYF. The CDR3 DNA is TGTGCCAGCAGCTTAGGGCGACTAGCGGGGGGCGAGCAGTACTTC. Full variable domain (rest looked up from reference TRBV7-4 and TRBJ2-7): GAGVSQSPRYKVAKRGRDVALRCDSISGHVTLYWYRQTLGQGSEVLTYSQSDAQRDKSGRPSGRFSAERPERSVSTLKIQRTEQGDSAVYLCASSLGRLAGGEQYFGPGTRLTVT.

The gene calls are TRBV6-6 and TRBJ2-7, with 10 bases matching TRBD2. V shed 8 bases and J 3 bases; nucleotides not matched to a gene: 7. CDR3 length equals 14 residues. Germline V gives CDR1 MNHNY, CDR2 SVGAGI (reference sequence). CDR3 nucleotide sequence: TGTGCCAGCGGGTTGGCTAGCGGGGGCTACGAGCAGTACTTC. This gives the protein CASGLASGGYEQYF.

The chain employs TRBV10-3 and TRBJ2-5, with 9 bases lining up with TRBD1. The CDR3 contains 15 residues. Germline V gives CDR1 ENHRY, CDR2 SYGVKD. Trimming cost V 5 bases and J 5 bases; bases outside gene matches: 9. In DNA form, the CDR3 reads TGTGCCATCAGTCGGACGGACAGGGGTGGGGAGACCCAGTACTTC. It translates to CAISRTDRGGETQYF.

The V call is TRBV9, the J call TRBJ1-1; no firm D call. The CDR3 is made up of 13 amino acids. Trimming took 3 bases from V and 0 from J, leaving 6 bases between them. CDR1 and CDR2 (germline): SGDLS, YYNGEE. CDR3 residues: CASSGHMNTEAFF. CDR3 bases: TGTGCCAGCAGCGGTCACATGAACACTGAAGCTTTCTTT.

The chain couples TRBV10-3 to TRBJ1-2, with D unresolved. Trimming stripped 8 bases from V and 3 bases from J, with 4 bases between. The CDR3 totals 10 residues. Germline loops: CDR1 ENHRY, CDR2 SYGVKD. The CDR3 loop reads CAIRDYGYTF. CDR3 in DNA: TGTGCCATCCGAGACTATGGCTACACCTTC.

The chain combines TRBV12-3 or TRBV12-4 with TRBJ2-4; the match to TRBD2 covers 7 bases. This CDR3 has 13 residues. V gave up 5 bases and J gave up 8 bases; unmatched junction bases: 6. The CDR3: CASSPRLAYIQYF. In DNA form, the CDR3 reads TGTGCCAGCAGTCCAAGACTAGCCTACATTCAGTACTTC.

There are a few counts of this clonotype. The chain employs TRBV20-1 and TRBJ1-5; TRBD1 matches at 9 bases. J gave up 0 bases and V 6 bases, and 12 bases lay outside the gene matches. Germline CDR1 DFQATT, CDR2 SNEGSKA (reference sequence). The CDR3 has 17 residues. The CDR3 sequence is CSALGTGKGLSNQPQHF. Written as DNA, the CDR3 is TGCAGTGCGCTTGGGACAGGGAAAGGACTTAGCAATCAGCCCCAGCATTTT.

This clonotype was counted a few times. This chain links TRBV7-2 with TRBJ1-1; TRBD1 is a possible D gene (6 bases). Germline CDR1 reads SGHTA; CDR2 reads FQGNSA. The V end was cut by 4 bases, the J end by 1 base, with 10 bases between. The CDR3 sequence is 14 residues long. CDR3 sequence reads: CASSSAGENTEAFF. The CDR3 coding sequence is TGTGCCAGCAGCTCCGCAGGGGAGAACACTGAAGCTTTCTTT.

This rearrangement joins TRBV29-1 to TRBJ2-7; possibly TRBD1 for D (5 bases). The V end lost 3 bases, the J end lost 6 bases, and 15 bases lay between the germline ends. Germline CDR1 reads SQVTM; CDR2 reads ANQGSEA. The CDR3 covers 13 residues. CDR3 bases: TGCAGCGTTGACCCAGGGTCTCCGGGCGAGCAGTACTTC. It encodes CSVDPGSPGEQYF.

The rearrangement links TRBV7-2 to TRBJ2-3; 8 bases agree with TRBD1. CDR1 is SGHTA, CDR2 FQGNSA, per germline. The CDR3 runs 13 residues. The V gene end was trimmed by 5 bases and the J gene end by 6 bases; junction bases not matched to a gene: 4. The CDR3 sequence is CASSARDRDTQYF. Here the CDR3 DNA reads TGTGCCAGCAGCGCCCGGGACAGGGATACGCAGTATTTT.